This T cell receptor (beta chain) came from a study of Graves' ophthalmopathy and Graves' hyperthyroidism. Amplification of the TCR beta CDR3 regions used RNA transcripts (as template). RT-PCR in the first round used HTBI primers; a second-round multiplex PCR followed. MiXCR, applied by TCRdb to the multiplex PCR reads, yields one record per CDR3 protein. Of a few hundred thousand distinct CDR3 sequences listed, under 25% are singletons. The germline gives CDR1 SGHDN, CDR2 FVKESK. The CDR3 has 14 residues. Unmatched junction bases numbered 4, after V lost 0 bases and J lost 5 bases. This clonotype was seen many times. Its antigen is unknown. Physicians reached a diagnosis by relying on clinical symptoms, serum thyroxine, TRAb, thyroid ultrasound and orbital computed tomography. General study findings and limits: Most clonotypes expanded in thyroid above 0.001 frequency were present in blood too. From stable hyperthyroidism, ophthalmopathy was separated by a 13-signature model with 85% to 90% sensitivity and less than 83% specificity. It was with approximately 70% sensitivity and around 72% specificity that the model predicted ophthalmopathy progression.

Sequencing input: peripheral blood. This clonotype was obtained from a woman younger than 35 with stable Graves' hyperthyroidism. The genes are TRBV14 and TRBJ2-7; 7 bases are shared with TRBD1. DNA of the CDR3: TGTGCCAGCAGCCAAGAGACAGGGTATGACGAGCAGTACTTC. This encodes CASSQETGYDEQYF.